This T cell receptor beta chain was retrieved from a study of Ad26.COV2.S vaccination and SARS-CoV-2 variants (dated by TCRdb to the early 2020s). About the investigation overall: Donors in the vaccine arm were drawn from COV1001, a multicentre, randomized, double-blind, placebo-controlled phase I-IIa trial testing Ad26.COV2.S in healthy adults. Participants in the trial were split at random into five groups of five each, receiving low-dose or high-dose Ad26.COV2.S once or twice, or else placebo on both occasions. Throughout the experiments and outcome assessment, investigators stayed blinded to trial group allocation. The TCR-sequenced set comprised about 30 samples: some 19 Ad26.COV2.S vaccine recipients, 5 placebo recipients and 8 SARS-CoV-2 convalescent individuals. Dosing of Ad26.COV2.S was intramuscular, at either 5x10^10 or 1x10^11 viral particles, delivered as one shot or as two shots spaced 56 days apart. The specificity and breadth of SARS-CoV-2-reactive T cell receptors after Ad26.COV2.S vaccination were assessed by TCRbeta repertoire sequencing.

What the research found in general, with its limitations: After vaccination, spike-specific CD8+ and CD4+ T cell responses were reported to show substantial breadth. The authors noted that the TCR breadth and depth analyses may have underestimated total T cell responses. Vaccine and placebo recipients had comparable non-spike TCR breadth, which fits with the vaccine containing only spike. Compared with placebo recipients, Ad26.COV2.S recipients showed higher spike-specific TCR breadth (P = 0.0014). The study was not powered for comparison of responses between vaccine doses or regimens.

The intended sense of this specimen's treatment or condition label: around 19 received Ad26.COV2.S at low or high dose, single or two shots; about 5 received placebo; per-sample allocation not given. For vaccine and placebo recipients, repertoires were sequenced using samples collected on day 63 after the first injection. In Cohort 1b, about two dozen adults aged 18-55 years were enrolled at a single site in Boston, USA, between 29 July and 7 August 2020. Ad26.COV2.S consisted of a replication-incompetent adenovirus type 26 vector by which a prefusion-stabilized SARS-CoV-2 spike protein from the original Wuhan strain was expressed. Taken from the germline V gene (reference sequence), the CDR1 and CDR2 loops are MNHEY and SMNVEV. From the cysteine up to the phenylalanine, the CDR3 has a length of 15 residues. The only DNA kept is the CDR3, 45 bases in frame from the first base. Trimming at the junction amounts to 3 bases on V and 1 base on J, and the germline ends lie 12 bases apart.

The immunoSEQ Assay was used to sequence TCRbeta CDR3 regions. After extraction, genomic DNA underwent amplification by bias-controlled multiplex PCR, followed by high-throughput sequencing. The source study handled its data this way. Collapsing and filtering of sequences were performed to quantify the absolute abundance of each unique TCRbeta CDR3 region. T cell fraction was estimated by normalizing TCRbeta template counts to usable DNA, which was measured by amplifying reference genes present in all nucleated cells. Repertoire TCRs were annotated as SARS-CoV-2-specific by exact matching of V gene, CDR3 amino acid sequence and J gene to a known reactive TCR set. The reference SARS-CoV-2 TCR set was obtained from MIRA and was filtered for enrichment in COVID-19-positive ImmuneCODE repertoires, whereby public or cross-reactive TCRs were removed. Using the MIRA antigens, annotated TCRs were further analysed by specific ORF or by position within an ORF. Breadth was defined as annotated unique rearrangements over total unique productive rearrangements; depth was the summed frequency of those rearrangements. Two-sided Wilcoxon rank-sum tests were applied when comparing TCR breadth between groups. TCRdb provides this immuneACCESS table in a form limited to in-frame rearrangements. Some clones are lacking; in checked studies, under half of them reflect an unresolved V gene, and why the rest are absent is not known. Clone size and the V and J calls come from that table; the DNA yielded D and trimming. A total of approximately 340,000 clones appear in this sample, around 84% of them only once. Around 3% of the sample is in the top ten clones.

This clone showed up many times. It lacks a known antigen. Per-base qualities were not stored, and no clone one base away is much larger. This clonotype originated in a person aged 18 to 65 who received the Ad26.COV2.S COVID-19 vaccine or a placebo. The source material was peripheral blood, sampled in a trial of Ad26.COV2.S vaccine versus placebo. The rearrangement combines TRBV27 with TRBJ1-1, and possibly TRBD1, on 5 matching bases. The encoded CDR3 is CASSFNGAGNTEAFF. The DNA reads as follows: TGTGCCAGCAGTTTTAACGGGGCTGGGAACACTGAAGCTTTCTTT.